A single T cell receptor (beta chain) is shown here with its context. Its matching antigen is unknown. Clones were sequenced by immunoSEQ multiplex PCR, and TCRdb holds only the in-frame ones, with some missing. The data show roughly 20,000 clones, less than 70% seen once. Per germline, CDR1 SEHNR and CDR2 FQNEAQ (reference sequence). The CDR3 sequence is 16 residues long. V lost 0 bases and J 3 bases, leaving 12 bases between the germline ends. These data are taken from a study of CD4 T cells in relation to SARS-CoV-2 and coronaviruses. Overall study: PBMCs were cultured with antigen for roughly 10 days before TCR beta sequencing. The negative reference was HIV-1 Nef peptide pool or peptide-free culture. General study results and limits: Pre-pandemic and post-infection samples never came from the same donor.

Unexposed donor CD4+ T cells date from about 2011-2018, before the COVID-19 pandemic. CD4+ T cells were isolated from the cells after more than nine days of culture. Two million PBMCs per well were cultured with 10 IU/ml IL-2. This rearrangement joins TRBV7-9 to TRBJ1-5; perhaps TRBD1 as D (5 bases). Sequenced input: CD4+ T cells from PBMCs, cultured in vitro. The TCR comes from a human donor in good health. CDR3 in amino acids: CASSLAGAGLNQPQHF. CDR3 coding DNA: TGTGCCAGCAGCTTAGCCGGGGCCGGACTCAATCAGCCCCAGCATTTT.